A single sample is the source of the 5 T cell receptor beta chains below, sequenced in a study of cytomegalovirus exposure and HLA in healthy donors. The PCR employed 60 Vbeta primers together with 13 Jbeta primers. The protocol was immunoSEQ multiplex PCR, while the TCRdb copy is restricted to in-frame clones and leaves out a portion. The sample carries under 200,000 clones, around 84% recorded once. Sequencing input: PBMCs. The receptors stem from a woman in her forties in good health and CMV-seronegative.

The V call is TRBV4-2, the J call TRBJ2-1, with 11 bases matching TRBD2. The germline V gene has CDR1 LGHNA and CDR2 YNFKEQ. The CDR3 is 18 amino acids. The ends lost 5 bases at V and 0 bases at J; junction bases unmatched: 9. The CDR3 DNA is TGTGCCAGCAGCGCACTAGCGGGGGCCCTGAGCTCCTACAATGAGCAGTTCTTC. Protein: CASSALAGALSSYNEQFF.

V is TRBV28 and J is TRBJ1-5, with D possibly being TRBD1 (5 bases). Trimming stripped 5 bases from V and 3 bases from J, with 11 bases between. Germline V lookup: CDR1 MDHEN, CDR2 SYDVKM. The CDR3 covers 14 residues. This CDR3 reads CASSKWGINQPQHF. The CDR3 bases are TGTGCCAGCAGTAAGTGGGGCATCAATCAGCCCCAGCATTTT.

The chain couples TRBV9 to TRBJ2-3, with TRBD2 as a possible D gene (7 bases). V lost 4 bases, J lost 2 bases, and 17 bases lay in between. CDR1 and CDR2 (germline): SGDLS, YYNGEE. There are 16 residues in the CDR3. Here the CDR3 reads CASSPKRGGYTDTQYF. The CDR3 region has the DNA TGTGCCAGCAGCCCCAAGAGGGGGGGCTACACAGATACGCAGTATTTT. Drawing the rest from reference TRBV9 and TRBJ2-3, the complete variable domain is DSGVTQTPKHLITATGQRVTLRCSPRSGDLSVYWYQQSLDQGLQFLIQYYNGEERAKGNILERFSAQQFPDLHSELNLSSLELGDSALYFCASSPKRGGYTDTQYFGPGTRLTVL.

This clone appeared a single time. The gene calls are TRBV27 and TRBJ2-5; D is perhaps TRBD1 (7 bases). CDR1 and CDR2 (germline): MNHEY, SMNVEV (reference sequence). Trimming pared 8 bases from V and 5 bases from J, leaving 18 bases between. CDR3 length: 14 amino acids. The chain's CDR3 is CASRNRGGWETQYF. The CDR3 nucleotides read TGTGCCAGCCGTAACAGGGGAGGTTGGGAGACCCAGTACTTC.

CDR3 DNA: TGTGCCACCAGCAGAACTGTTCGGGGGAGGGTGGAGACCCAGTACTTC. Amino acid sequence: CATSRTVRGRVETQYF. This chain joins TRBV15 and TRBJ2-5; 7 positions agree with TRBD2. This CDR3 has 16 residues. V dropped 2 bases and J dropped 5; count of bases not matched to a gene: 11. Germline CDR1 LNHNV, CDR2 YYDKDF (reference sequence).